The 19 T cell receptor beta chains below all came from one sample that was sequenced in a study of T cell responses to AZD1222 COVID-19 vaccine. Profiling relied on immunoSEQ multiplex PCR, and the TCRdb table lists in-frame clones only, not all of them. The sample has under 40,000 clones, about 84% seen once. The sequencing used peripheral blood, collected 28 days after the second AZD1222 dose. These receptors were taken from an adult who received the AZD1222 COVID-19 vaccine.

V and J are TRBV10-3 and TRBJ1-3; D gene ambiguous. The CDR3 is 14 residues long. Trimming left V 6 bases short and J 0 bases short, with 9 bases between. Germline V lookup: CDR1 ENHRY, CDR2 SYGVKD. In DNA form, the CDR3 reads TGTGCCATCAGGTCAGACGACTCTGGAAACACCATATATTTT. Translated, it gives CAIRSDDSGNTIYF.

This clone was seen more than once but under ten times. The V and J genes are TRBV7-8 and TRBJ1-6; TRBD1 matches 7 bases. Germline loops: CDR1 SGHVS, CDR2 FQNEAQ. The CDR3 runs to 15 residues. J lost 5 bases, V lost 5 bases, and 6 bases had no gene match. CDR3 nucleotides: TGTGCCAGCAGCCCCGACAGGGTGGATAATTCACCCCTCCACTTT. Translating it yields CASSPDRVDNSPLHF.

The V gene is TRBV5-1, the J gene TRBJ1-2; a weak D match, TRBD1 (5 bases). Trimming took 2 bases from V and 8 from J, leaving 13 bases between them. Per the germline V gene, CDR1 is SGHRS and CDR2 is YFSETQ. This CDR3 contains 13 residues. The CDR3 reads CASSFGQSEGYTF. CDR3 DNA: TGCGCCAGCAGCTTCGGACAAAGTGAAGGCTACACCTTC. The full variable domain, its missing parts supplied by reference TRBV5-1 and TRBJ1-2, is KAGVTQTPRYLIKTRGQQVTLSCSPISGHRSVSWYQQTPGQGLQFLFEYFSETQRNKGNFPGRFSGRQFSNSRSEMNVSTLELGDSALYLCASSFGQSEGYTFGSGTRLTVV.

This clone has just a few counts. The chain has TRBV6-2 or TRBV6-3 and TRBJ2-3, with TRBD1 matching 8 bases. This CDR3 has 16 residues. Germline values: CDR1 MNHEY, CDR2 SVGEGT. The V gene end was trimmed by 4 bases and the J gene end by 1 base; junction bases not matched to a gene: 7. DNA of the CDR3: TGTGCCAGCAGTTCCCAGGGACAGGCGGGCACAGATACGCAGTATTTT. This codes for CASSSQGQAGTDTQYF.

This chain connects TRBV5-4 to TRBJ2-2; D is possibly TRBD1 or TRBD2 (5 bases each). V was clipped by 4 bases and J by 9 bases, with 19 bases between them. This CDR3 region has 15 residues. Germline values: CDR1 SGHNT, CDR2 YYREEE (reference sequence). CDR3 residues: CASSQIGGPLRELFF. The CDR3 region has the DNA TGTGCCAGCAGCCAGATTGGGGGACCTCTGAGGGAGCTGTTTTTT.

This clone has just a few counts. V is TRBV6-5 and J is TRBJ1-2; 9 bases align to TRBD1. Germline V gene lookup returns CDR1 MNHEY and CDR2 SVGAGI. The J segment lost 6 bases and the V segment lost 5 bases, leaving 10 bases of the junction unmatched. CDR3 size: 15 residues. The CDR3 sequence: CASSPRQGEGDGYTF. The CDR3 region has the DNA TGTGCCAGCAGTCCGAGACAGGGGGAGGGTGATGGCTACACCTTC.

J is TRBJ1-5 and V is TRBV12-3 or TRBV12-4, with D unresolved. Trimming removed 5 bases from V and 6 bases from J, with 8 bases in between. This CDR3 is 12 amino acids long. The CDR3 region is CASSQPRQPQHF. The DNA of the CDR3 is TGTGCCAGCAGTCAGCCCCGTCAGCCCCAGCATTTT.

The chain recombines TRBV9 with TRBJ1-6, with D possibly being TRBD1 (6 bases). This CDR3 region has 13 residues. The germline V and J ends were trimmed by 3 bases and 15 bases, with 16 bases remaining between them. Germline CDR1 and CDR2: SGDLS and YYNGEE. The CDR3 here is CASSARDTLDLHF. DNA of the CDR3: TGTGCCAGCAGCGCCCGGGACACCCTAGACCTCCACTTT.

This clone was recorded only once. J is TRBJ1-1 and V is TRBV5-1; the D gene is possibly TRBD1 (5 bases). There are 17 residues in the CDR3. V lost 1 base and J 7 bases, leaving 23 bases between the germline ends. Germline CDR1 reads SGHRS; CDR2 reads YFSETQ. CDR3 in amino acids: CASSLSVQVRFFDEAFF. Written as DNA, the CDR3 is TGCGCCAGCAGCTTGTCGGTACAGGTCCGATTCTTTGATGAAGCTTTCTTT.

This chain connects TRBV6-6 to TRBJ1-5, with D unresolved. CDR1 MNHNY and CDR2 SVGAGI come from the germline V gene (reference sequence). Trimming shortened V by 7 bases and J by 0 bases, and 10 bases separated the two germline ends. This CDR3 has 14 amino acids. DNA of the CDR3: TGTGCCAGCACCCCCAGCGATAGCAATCAGCCCCAGCATTTT. Translating gives CASTPSDSNQPQHF.

The CDR3 region has the DNA TGCGCCAGCAGCCTCAGGGGTACCGGGGAGCTGTTTTTT. As protein: CASSLRGTGELFF. V and J are TRBV4-1 and TRBJ2-2, with TRBD1 as a possible D gene (6 bases). The length of the CDR3 is 13 residues. CDR1 and CDR2 (germline): MGHRA, YSYEKL. Trimming removed 4 bases from V and 5 bases from J, with 8 bases in between.

V gene TRBV3-1 (or the pseudogene TRBV3-2) combines with J gene TRBJ1-2; 7 bases map to TRBD1. Germline lookup yields CDR1 LGHDT and CDR2 YNNKEL (reference sequence). The CDR3 is 12 amino acids. The junction had 4 bases not matched to a gene; V was cut back by 0 bases and J by 12 bases. The CDR3 loop is CASSQDGQANTF. DNA of the CDR3: TGTGCCAGCAGCCAAGATGGACAGGCAAACACCTTC.

J is TRBJ2-3 and V is TRBV5-1, with D hard to call. CDR3 length: 13 residues. The V end lost 1 base, the J end lost 2 bases, and 5 bases lay between the germline ends. Germline CDR1 SGHRS, CDR2 YFSETQ. The CDR3 region has the DNA TGCGCCAGCAGCTTGCCCACCACAGATACGCAGTATTTT. Translating gives CASSLPTTDTQYF. The whole variable domain, filled in from reference TRBV5-1 and TRBJ2-3, reads KAGVTQTPRYLIKTRGQQVTLSCSPISGHRSVSWYQQTPGQGLQFLFEYFSETQRNKGNFPGRFSGRQFSNSRSEMNVSTLELGDSALYLCASSLPTTDTQYFGPGTRLTVL.

This clone has a single count. V is TRBV19 and J is TRBJ1-1; weak D call: TRBD1 (5 bases). Germline assignment: CDR1 LNHDA and CDR2 SQIVND (reference sequence). Trimming shortened V by 3 bases and J by 0 bases, and 8 bases separated the two germline ends. The CDR3 has 14 amino acids. CDR3 bases: TGTGCCAGTAGTATCCGGGGGGTGAACACTGAAGCTTTCTTT. Translation: CASSIRGVNTEAFF.

The chain is built from TRBV18 and TRBJ2-2; the D gene is possibly TRBD2 (6 bases). This CDR3 is built from 14 residues. V dropped 6 bases and J dropped 2 bases, with 10 bases sitting between them. The V gene's germline CDR1 is KGHSH and CDR2 LQKENI. Here the CDR3 DNA reads TGTGCCAGCTCCACGGGAGTCAACACCGGGGAGCTGTTTTTT. It encodes CASSTGVNTGELFF. The variable domain in full, with the rest retrieved from reference TRBV18 and TRBJ2-2, is NAGVMQNPRHLVRRRGQEARLRCSPMKGHSHVYWYRQLPEEGLKFMVYLQKENIIDESGMPKERFSAEFPKEGPSILRIQQVVRGDSAAYFCASSTGVNTGELFFGEGSRLTVL.

The rearrangement joins TRBV5-4 to TRBJ2-7; the match to TRBD1 covers 10 bases. The junction had 3 bases not matched to a gene; V was cut back by 4 bases and J by 5 bases. Germline values: CDR1 SGHNT, CDR2 YYREEE (reference sequence). CDR3 length: 13 residues. The CDR3 DNA follows: TGTGCCAGCAGCCGACAGGGGGCCGACGAGCAGTACTTC. Translated, it gives CASSRQGADEQYF.

This clone was counted once. The CDR3 DNA sequence: TGTGCCACCAGTGATTACACGGGGAGCACAGATACGCAGTATTTT. Its translation: CATSDYTGSTDTQYF. This chain uses TRBV24-1 with TRBJ2-3, with D possibly matching TRBD2 (5 bases). From germline, CDR1 is KGHDR and CDR2 SFDVKD. The CDR3 has 15 residues. V was pared by 2 bases and J by 0 bases, with 8 bases between.

This clone was seen more than once but under ten times. CDR3 loop: CASSLGRLYEQYV. CDR3 nucleotides: TGTGCCAGCAGCTTGGGAAGACTTTACGAGCAGTACGTC. The chain links TRBV5-8 to TRBJ2-7; unclear D gene. Germline CDR1 SGHTS, CDR2 YDEGEE. Trimming removed 0 bases at V and 4 bases at J, with 8 bases between. This CDR3 is 13 amino acids long.

V usage is TRBV7-2 and J usage is TRBJ2-5; D gene unclear. CDR1 and CDR2 from the germline V gene are SGHTA and FQGNSA. The CDR3 extends over 16 amino acids. With 5 bases removed from V and 9 bases from J, the gap between germline ends came to 25 bases. The CDR3 spells CASSPFSPLEPGAQYF. The CDR3 coding sequence is TGTGCCAGCAGCCCCTTTAGTCCACTCGAGCCTGGCGCCCAGTACTTC. The full variable domain, completed using reference TRBV7-2 and TRBJ2-5, is GAGVSQSPSNKVTEKGKDVELRCDPISGHTALYWYRQSLGQGLEFLIYFQGNSAPDKSGLPSDRFSAERTGGSVSTLTIQRTQQEDSAVYLCASSPFSPLEPGAQYFGPGTRLLVL.